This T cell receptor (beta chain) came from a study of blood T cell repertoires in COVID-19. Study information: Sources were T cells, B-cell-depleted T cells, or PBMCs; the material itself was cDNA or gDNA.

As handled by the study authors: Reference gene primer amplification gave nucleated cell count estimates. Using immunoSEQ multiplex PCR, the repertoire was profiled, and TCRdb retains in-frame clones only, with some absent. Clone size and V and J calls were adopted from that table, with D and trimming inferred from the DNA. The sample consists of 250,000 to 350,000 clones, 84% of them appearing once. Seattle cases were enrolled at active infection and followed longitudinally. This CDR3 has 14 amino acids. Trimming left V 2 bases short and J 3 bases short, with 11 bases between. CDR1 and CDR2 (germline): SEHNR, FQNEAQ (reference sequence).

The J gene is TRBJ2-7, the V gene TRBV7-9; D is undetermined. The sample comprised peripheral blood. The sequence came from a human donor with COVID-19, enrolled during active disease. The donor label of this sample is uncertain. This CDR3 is CASSLSLQSYEQYF. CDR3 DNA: TGTGCCAGCAGCTTAAGTTTACAGAGCTACGAGCAGTACTTC. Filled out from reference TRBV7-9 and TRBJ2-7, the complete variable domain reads DTGVSQNPRHKITKRGQNVTFRCDPISEHNRLYWYRQTLGQGPEFLTYFQNEAQLEKSRLLSDRFSAERPKGSFSTLEIQRTEQGDSAMYLCASSLSLQSYEQYFGPGTRLTVT.